The clone carrying this T cell receptor (beta chain) has only one observation. Its matching antigen is unknown. The data were taken from a study of T cell responses to AZD1222 COVID-19 vaccine. Profiling relied on immunoSEQ multiplex PCR, and the TCRdb table lists in-frame clones only, not all of them. Here the sample spans some 170,000 clones, 85% to 90% being singletons. Study-wide points: Spike-specific TCR breadth rose after two AZD1222 doses, and depth rose as well.

Sample: peripheral blood, taken on day 0 of AZD1222 vaccination. This clonotype originated in an adult in good health.

This CDR3 reads CSSVAGETQYF. CDR3 coding DNA: TGCAGCTCTGTAGCGGGAGAGACCCAGTACTTC. The rearrangement uses TRBV29-1 and TRBJ2-5; 7 nucleotides agree with TRBD2. Germline CDR1 SQVTM, CDR2 ANQGSEA. V lost 8 bases to trimming and J lost 4 bases; unmatched junction nucleotides: 4. The CDR3 is 11 residues long.